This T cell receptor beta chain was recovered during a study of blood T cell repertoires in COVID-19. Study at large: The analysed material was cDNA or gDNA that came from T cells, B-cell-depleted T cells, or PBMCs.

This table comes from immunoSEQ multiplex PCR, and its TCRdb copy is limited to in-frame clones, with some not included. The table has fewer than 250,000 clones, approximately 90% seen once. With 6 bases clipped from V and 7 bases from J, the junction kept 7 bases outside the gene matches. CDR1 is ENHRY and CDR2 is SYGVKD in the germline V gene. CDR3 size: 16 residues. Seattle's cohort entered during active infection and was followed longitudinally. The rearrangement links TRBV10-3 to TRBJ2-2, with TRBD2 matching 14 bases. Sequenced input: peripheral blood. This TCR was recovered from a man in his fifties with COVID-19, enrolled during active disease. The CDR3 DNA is TGTGCCATCAGGGGGACTAGCGGGAGATATGGCGGGGAGCTGTTTTTT. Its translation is CAIRGTSGRYGGELFF.